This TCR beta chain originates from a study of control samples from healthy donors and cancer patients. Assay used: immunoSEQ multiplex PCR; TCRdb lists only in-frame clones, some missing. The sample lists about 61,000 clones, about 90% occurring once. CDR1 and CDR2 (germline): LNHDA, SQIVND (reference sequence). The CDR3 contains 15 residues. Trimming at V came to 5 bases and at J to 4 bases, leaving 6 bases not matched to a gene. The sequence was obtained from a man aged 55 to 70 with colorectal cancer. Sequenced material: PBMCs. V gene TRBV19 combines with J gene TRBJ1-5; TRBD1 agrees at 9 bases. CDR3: CASSPRGTGNQPQHF. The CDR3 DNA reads TGTGCCAGTAGTCCAAGGGGGACAGGGAATCAGCCCCAGCATTTT.